This T cell receptor (beta chain) was recovered during a study of T cells in Graves' hyperthyroidism and ophthalmopathy. Whole-study results and caveats: A model of 13 V-J features distinguished ophthalmopathy from stable hyperthyroidism. In the blood, most expanded thyroid clonotypes above 0.001 appeared as well.

Template material for amplifying TCR beta CDR3 regions consisted of RNA transcripts. TCR CDR3 underwent first-round RT-PCR with the HTBI primer set. TCRdb re-derived calls from the multiplex PCR reads in MiXCR, one entry per CDR3 protein. The sample yields roughly 500,000 distinct CDR3 sequences, roughly 46% seen once. This clonotype appeared many times. What it binds is not known. V lost 3 bases and J lost 0; bases outside the gene matches: 14. Per the germline V gene, CDR1 is DFQATT and CDR2 is SNEGSKA (reference sequence). The length of the CDR3 is 18 residues. The sample consisted of peripheral blood or thyroid tissue (not recorded which). The TCR comes from an adult woman with Graves' disease, either hyperthyroidism or ophthalmopathy (not recorded which). V is TRBV20-1 and J is TRBJ2-7; TRBD2 agrees at 10 bases. This chain's CDR3 is CSARNRALAGGPSYEQYF. CDR3 DNA: TGCAGTGCTAGGAACAGAGCTTTAGCGGGAGGACCCTCCTACGAGCAGTACTTC.